This entry lists 30 T cell receptor beta chains sequenced from one sample in a study of graft-versus-host responses after intestinal transplantation. Tissue processing of the graft released intraepithelial and lamina propria lymphocytes from it. Sequencing was performed with immunoSEQ multiplex PCR; in TCRdb, only in-frame clones are kept and a portion is missing. The repertoire includes approximately 8,900 clones, around 62% of them detected once, and around a tenth sits in the top ten. The starting material was ileum tissue, obtained 450 to 480 days after transplant. The receptor source for this set is a human patient who received an intestinal transplant, so some T cells may come from the graft donor.

This chain connects TRBV6-1 to TRBJ1-1; tentatively, D is TRBD1 (6 bases). CDR1 and CDR2 (germline): MNHNS, SASEGT. The CDR3 runs 13 residues. Trimming removed 3 bases from V and 6 bases from J, with 11 bases in between. DNA for the CDR3: TGTGCCAGCAGTGACGTACAGGGATCTGAAGCTTTCTTT. The encoded protein is CASSDVQGSEAFF.

The V and J genes are TRBV5-1 and TRBJ2-6; tentative D call: TRBD2 (6 bases). Trimming stripped 0 bases from V and 2 bases from J, with 9 bases between. The CDR3 totals 16 residues. Germline assignment: CDR1 SGHRS and CDR2 YFSETQ. CDR3 loop: CASSLVGGAGANVLTF. For the CDR3, the DNA is TGCGCCAGCAGCTTGGTGGGCGGGGCTGGGGCCAACGTCCTGACTTTC.

The chain has TRBV5-1 and TRBJ2-5; the match to TRBD2 covers 11 bases. This CDR3 is built from 16 residues. Germline values: CDR1 SGHRS, CDR2 YFSETQ. Trimming at V came to 4 bases and at J to 3 bases, leaving 8 bases not matched to a gene. As DNA, the CDR3 is TGCGCCAGCAGCCCGGAGATTAGCGGGGGGGAAGAGACCCAGTACTTC. It is translated as CASSPEISGGEETQYF. Looking up the rest from reference TRBV5-1 and TRBJ2-5 gives the full variable domain: KAGVTQTPRYLIKTRGQQVTLSCSPISGHRSVSWYQQTPGQGLQFLFEYFSETQRNKGNFPGRFSGRQFSNSRSEMNVSTLELGDSALYLCASSPEISGGEETQYFGPGTRLLVL.

The chain recombines TRBV10-3 with TRBJ2-3; maybe TRBD2 (5 bases). Germline CDR1 is ENHRY and CDR2 is SYGVKD. The CDR3 loop spans 15 amino acids. The ends were cut back, 0 bases at V and 2 bases at J, with 9 bases in the middle. CDR3 bases: TGTGCCATCAGTGAGTCGGAGACTACCACAGATACGCAGTATTTT. Its translation is CAISESETTTDTQYF.

This chain joins TRBV5-1 and TRBJ1-2; 7 nucleotides line up with TRBD1. CDR1 is SGHRS, CDR2 YFSETQ, per germline. V shed 0 bases and J 5 bases; nucleotides not matched to a gene: 13. This CDR3 has 17 residues. For the CDR3, the DNA is TGCGCCAGCAGCTTGGATCCCCGGACAGGCGAGACTTATGGCTACACCTTC. Translating gives CASSLDPRTGETYGYTF.

The chain couples TRBV5-1 to TRBJ2-3, with TRBD1 as a possible D gene (7 bases). CDR1 is SGHRS, CDR2 YFSETQ, per germline. There are 15 residues in the CDR3. Trimming removed 3 bases at V and 2 bases at J, with 13 bases between. Here the CDR3 DNA reads TGCGCCAGCAGCTCAGGGGGGAGTCCCACAGATACGCAGTATTTT. This sequence encodes CASSSGGSPTDTQYF.

This chain connects TRBV5-5 to TRBJ1-1; TRBD1 aligns across 8 bases. V lost 3 bases, J lost 7 bases, and 23 bases stayed unmatched. Germline CDR1 reads SGHKS; CDR2 reads YYEKEE (reference sequence). The CDR3 runs to 19 residues. This CDR3 is CASSSGQAFSGQASGEAFF. CDR3 nucleotides: TGTGCCAGCAGCTCCGGACAGGCGTTTTCGGGACAGGCATCCGGTGAAGCTTTCTTT.

V is TRBV29-1 and J is TRBJ2-3, with TRBD2 matching over 8 bases. Germline CDR1 is SQVTM and CDR2 is ANQGSEA. The length of the CDR3 is 14 residues. V lost 5 bases to trimming and J lost 4 bases; unmatched junction nucleotides: 8. The CDR3 is CSVRSRGGADTQYF. The CDR3 DNA sequence: TGCAGCGTTCGTTCTCGGGGGGGGGCAGATACGCAGTATTTT.

This sequence joins TRBV23-1 and TRBJ2-5, with D possibly called TRBD1 or TRBD2 (6 bases each). TRBV23-1 is labeled an ORF, and its function is uncertain. V was cut by 3 bases and J by 5 bases, with 10 bases left in between. This CDR3 has 13 amino acids. The CDR3 loop is CASSQRGEETQYF. The CDR3 region has the DNA TGCGCCAGCAGTCAGAGGGGGGAGGAGACCCAGTACTTC.

The chain is built from TRBV15 and TRBJ2-3, with 8 positions matching TRBD2. This CDR3 spans 15 amino acids. From germline, CDR1 is LNHNV and CDR2 YYDKDF (reference sequence). The junction had 0 bases not matched to a gene; V was cut back by 0 bases and J by 1 base. The CDR3 DNA reads as TGTGCCACCAGCAGAGAGCGGGGGGGCACAGATACGCAGTATTTT. This sequence encodes CATSRERGGTDTQYF.

This clone was counted a few times. CDR3 sequence reads: CASSEGTGTGTEAFF. CDR3 DNA sequence: TGTGCCAGCAGTGAAGGAACGGGAACGGGCACTGAAGCTTTCTTT. The chain uses TRBV2 and TRBJ1-1, with D hard to call. Deletions cut 1 base from V and 4 bases from J, with 13 bases between. Germline CDR1 reads SNHLY; CDR2 reads FYNNEI. This CDR3 has 15 amino acids.

This clone was found a few times. CDR3: CASSDGTRDETQYF. The CDR3 region has the DNA TGTGCCAGCAGCGACGGGACCCGGGATGAGACCCAGTACTTC. The chain has TRBV7-9 and TRBJ2-5, with D perhaps TRBD1 or TRBD2 (5 bases each). This CDR3 spans 14 amino acids. V was cut by 5 bases and J by 5 bases, with 15 bases left in between. Per germline, CDR1 SEHNR and CDR2 FQNEAQ (reference sequence). Together with reference TRBV7-9 and TRBJ2-5, the CDR3 gives the full variable domain: DTGVSQNPRHKITKRGQNVTFRCDPISEHNRLYWYRQTLGQGPEFLTYFQNEAQLEKSRLLSDRFSAERPKGSFSTLEIQRTEQGDSAMYLCASSDGTRDETQYFGPGTRLLVL.

The CDR3 region is CASRGLSQETQYF. The CDR3 DNA reads as TGCGCCAGCCGAGGACTGTCCCAAGAGACCCAGTACTTC. V usage is TRBV5-1 and J usage is TRBJ2-5; weak D call: TRBD2 (5 bases). The CDR3 is made up of 13 amino acids. Germline V gene data show CDR1 as SGHRS and CDR2 as YFSETQ. Trimming pared 7 bases from V and 1 base from J, leaving 11 bases between.

V is TRBV7-9 and J is TRBJ2-1, with D tentatively TRBD2 (6 bases). Between the trimmed V and J ends, which lost 2 bases and 4 bases, there was a span of 12 bases. CDR1 is SEHNR, CDR2 FQNEAQ, per germline (reference sequence). The CDR3 is made up of 15 amino acids. The chain's CDR3 is CASSLQPGLYNEQFF. Here the CDR3 DNA reads TGTGCCAGCAGCTTACAACCGGGACTTTACAATGAGCAGTTCTTC.

CDR3 in amino acids: CASSRQVFSNQPQHF. CDR3 bases: TGTGCCAGCAGCAGACAGGTTTTTAGCAATCAGCCCCAGCATTTT. This chain connects TRBV6-4 to TRBJ1-5; tentative D call: TRBD1 (6 bases). Trimming stripped 6 bases from V and 0 bases from J, with 12 bases between. The CDR3 has 15 amino acids. The germline V gene encodes CDR1 MRHNA and CDR2 SNTAGT.

This chain links TRBV28 with TRBJ1-6, with D tentatively TRBD1 (5 bases). Germline V CDR1 and CDR2: MDHEN, SYDVKM. V was shortened by 7 bases and J by 7 bases, with 11 bases between the two germline ends. The CDR3 length is 13 residues. The CDR3: CASTPGGNSPLHF. The CDR3 DNA is TGTGCCAGCACCCCCGGGGGGAATTCACCCCTCCACTTT.

The V and J genes are TRBV5-6 and TRBJ1-2; 7 nucleotides match TRBD1. The V gene end was trimmed by 4 bases and the J gene end by 0 bases; junction bases not matched to a gene: 6. Germline CDR1 and CDR2: SGHDT and YYEEEE. CDR3 size: 15 residues. CDR3 nucleotide sequence: TGTGCCAGCAGCCACCGACAGGGCCCTAACTATGGCTACACCTTC. It translates to CASSHRQGPNYGYTF.

This clone was seen once. The chain employs TRBV28 and TRBJ2-3; 11 nucleotides match TRBD1. Germline CDR1 MDHEN, CDR2 SYDVKM. The CDR3 covers 16 residues. The junction had 6 bases not matched to a gene; V was cut back by 6 bases and J by 1 base. The CDR3 reads CASSRTGGQGTDTQYF. Here the CDR3 DNA reads TGTGCCAGCAGCCGGACAGGGGGCCAGGGCACAGATACGCAGTATTTT.

This chain connects TRBV4-1 to TRBJ1-2, with a weak D call TRBD1 (5 bases). V was pared by 1 base and J by 2 bases, with 11 bases between. This CDR3 region has 15 residues. CDR1 and CDR2 from the germline V gene are MGHRA and YSYEKL. The CDR3 sequence is CASSQGAGTNYGYTF. CDR3 in DNA: TGCGCCAGCAGCCAAGGGGCAGGGACGAACTATGGCTACACCTTC.

The rearrangement joins TRBV6-5 to TRBJ2-3; D may be TRBD2 (5 bases). The germline V gene encodes CDR1 MNHEY and CDR2 SVGAGI. The CDR3 consists of 13 residues. The V and J ends lost 5 bases and 4 bases respectively, with 10 bases between them. CDR3 sequence (DNA): TGTGCCAGCAGTGCCGGACTGTCAGATACGCAGTATTTT. It is translated as CASSAGLSDTQYF.

The CDR3 spells CASIGGPNYGYTF. CDR3 DNA sequence: TGTGCCAGTATCGGAGGTCCGAACTATGGCTACACCTTC. This chain uses TRBV19 with TRBJ1-2; D unresolved. This CDR3 region has 13 residues. From germline, CDR1 is LNHDA and CDR2 SQIVND (reference sequence). The V and J ends lost 7 bases and 2 bases respectively, with 11 bases between them. The full variable domain, rest sourced from reference TRBV19 and TRBJ1-2, is DGGITQSPKYLFRKEGQNVTLSCEQNLNHDAMYWYRQDPGQGLRLIYYSQIVNDFQKGDIAEGYSVSREKKESFPLTVTSAQKNPTAFYLCASIGGPNYGYTFGSGTRLTVV.

The V call is TRBV5-4, the J call TRBJ2-1; 7 bases agree with TRBD2. Per the germline V gene, CDR1 is SGHNT and CDR2 is YYREEE (reference sequence). The V and J ends lost 4 bases and 7 bases, in that order; junction bases with no gene match: 14. This CDR3 is 16 amino acids long. The CDR3 loop is CASSGSSGLYINEQFF. The CDR3 coding sequence is TGTGCCAGCAGCGGTTCTAGCGGTCTTTACATAAATGAGCAGTTCTTC.

This rearrangement joins TRBV10-1 to TRBJ1-1; TRBD1 is a possible D gene (5 bases). Germline CDR1 and CDR2: WNHNN and SYGVQD (reference sequence). There are 14 residues in the CDR3. V gave up 4 bases and J gave up 5 bases, with 14 bases separating them. The CDR3 sequence is CASSAGGAKTEAFF. CDR3 DNA sequence: TGCGCCAGCAGTGCAGGAGGGGCCAAAACTGAAGCTTTCTTT.

V gene TRBV5-5 combines with J gene TRBJ2-2; no reliable D call. This CDR3 has 15 amino acids. Trimming removed 0 bases from V and 0 bases from J, with 6 bases in between. The germline V gene encodes CDR1 SGHKS and CDR2 YYEKEE (reference sequence). The CDR3: CASSLVSANTGELFF. The CDR3 coding sequence is TGTGCCAGCAGCTTGGTCAGCGCGAACACCGGGGAGCTGTTTTTT. Full variable domain (missing parts from reference TRBV5-5 and TRBJ2-2): DAGVTQSPTHLIKTRGQQVTLRCSPISGHKSVSWYQQVLGQGPQFIFQYYEKEERGRGNFPDRFSARQFPNYSSELNVNALLLGDSALYLCASSLVSANTGELFFGEGSRLTVL.

The J gene is TRBJ2-3, the V gene TRBV6-5; D is uncertain. Germline V lookup: CDR1 MNHEY, CDR2 SVGAGI. The CDR3 totals 14 residues. V lost 6 bases and J 0 bases, leaving 10 bases between the germline ends. DNA of the CDR3: TGTGCCAGCAGCCCTCAGGCTAGCACAGATACGCAGTATTTT. This translates into CASSPQASTDTQYF.

The chain recombines TRBV27 with TRBJ2-5, with D maybe TRBD2 (6 bases). Germline loops: CDR1 MNHEY, CDR2 SMNVEV (reference sequence). The CDR3 runs to 13 residues. V was pared by 9 bases and J by 5 bases, with 16 bases between. The CDR3 spells CASRLGPSETQYF. The DNA of the CDR3 is TGTGCCAGTCGACTAGGACCCTCGGAGACCCAGTACTTC.

This sequence joins TRBV18 and TRBJ2-5; TRBD1 agrees at 8 bases. With 3 bases clipped from V and 5 bases from J, the junction kept 8 bases outside the gene matches. The CDR3 is 15 residues long. From germline, CDR1 is KGHSH and CDR2 LQKENI. The CDR3 here is CASSPRTGPQETQYF. DNA of the CDR3: TGTGCCAGCTCACCGCGGACAGGGCCACAGGAGACCCAGTACTTC.

A word on this clone: Lacking the conserved final phenylalanine or tryptophan, this CDR3 likely reflects a read error. The limits of the CDR3 on the DNA are not certain, so only TCRdb's listed CDR3 is given. The CDR3 sequence: CASSDGTAKEV. The genes are TRBV6-1 and TRBJ1-2; TRBD1, the D gene given by the table, was not confirmed from the DNA. Germline V gives CDR1 MNHNS, CDR2 SASEGT. Both ends counted, the CDR3 spans 11 residues.

By share, this clone counts as medium-sized. The chain employs TRBV7-9 and TRBJ1-1, with 7 bases aligning to TRBD1. This CDR3 contains 13 residues. Germline lookup yields CDR1 SEHNR and CDR2 FQNEAQ (reference sequence). Trimming took 1 base from V and 7 from J; bases not matched to a gene: 3. The CDR3 is CASSLGGQVEAFF. The CDR3 DNA reads as TGTGCCAGCAGCTTAGGCGGACAGGTTGAAGCTTTCTTT.

The CDR3 nucleotides read TGTGCCAGCAGTTATCCGGGACAGGTTGAAGCTTTCTTT. Translation: CASSYPGQVEAFF. The chain has TRBV5-3 and TRBJ1-1; TRBD1 matches at 8 bases. TRBV5-3 is filed as an ORF, its function uncertain. With 8 bases clipped from V and 7 bases from J, the junction kept 10 bases outside the gene matches. The CDR3 is made up of 13 amino acids.